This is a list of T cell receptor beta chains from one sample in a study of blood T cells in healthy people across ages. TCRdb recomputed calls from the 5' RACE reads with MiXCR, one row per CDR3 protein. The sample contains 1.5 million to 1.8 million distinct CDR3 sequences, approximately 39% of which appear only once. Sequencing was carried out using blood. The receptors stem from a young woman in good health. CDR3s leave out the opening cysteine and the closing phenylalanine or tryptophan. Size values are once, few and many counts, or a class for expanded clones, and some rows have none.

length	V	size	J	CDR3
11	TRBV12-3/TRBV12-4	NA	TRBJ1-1	ASTPLWRGEAF
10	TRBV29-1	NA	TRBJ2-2	SVLFSSGELF
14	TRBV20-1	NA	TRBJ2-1	SARDLRTSGGNEQF
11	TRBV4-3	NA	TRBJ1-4	ASSRRGGEKLF
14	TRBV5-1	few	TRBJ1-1	ASSSNPDRANTEAF
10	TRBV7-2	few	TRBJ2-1	ASSLNYGEQF
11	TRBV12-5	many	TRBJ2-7	ASGPGTDYEQY
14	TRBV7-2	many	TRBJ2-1	ASSLAPLGANNEQF
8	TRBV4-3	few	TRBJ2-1	GSLLNEQF
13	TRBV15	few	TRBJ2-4	ATSRRAGLKNIQY
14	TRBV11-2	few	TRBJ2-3	ASSLEGAGRPDTQY
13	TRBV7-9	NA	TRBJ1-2	ASASGTPVLYGYT
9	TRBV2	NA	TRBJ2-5	VSSEVERQY
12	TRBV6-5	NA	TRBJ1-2	ASSYTRTGRGYT
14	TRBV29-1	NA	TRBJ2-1	SVNDPGQGFTNEQF
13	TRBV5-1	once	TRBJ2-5	ASNLLVGANNEQY
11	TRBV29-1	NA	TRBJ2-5	SVLRTGTETQY
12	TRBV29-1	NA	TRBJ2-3	SVSQGIGTDTQY
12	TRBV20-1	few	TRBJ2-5	SARFGGGRETQY
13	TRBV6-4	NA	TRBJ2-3	ASSPGGQGTDTQY
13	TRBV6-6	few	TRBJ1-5	ASRVVTGTDQPQH
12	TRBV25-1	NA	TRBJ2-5	ASSDNTGRETQY
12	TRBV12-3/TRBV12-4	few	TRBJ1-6	ASSFEVPGSPLH
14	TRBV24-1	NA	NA	ATSDGTSGVYNEQY
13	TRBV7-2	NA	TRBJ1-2	ASSFRGPPDYGYT
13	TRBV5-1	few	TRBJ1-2	ASSLEDRNLYGYT
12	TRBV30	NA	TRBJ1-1	AWSVRGVGTEAF
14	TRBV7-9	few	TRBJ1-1	ASSSTPIGENTEAF
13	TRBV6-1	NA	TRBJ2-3	ASRFRDRVGDTQY
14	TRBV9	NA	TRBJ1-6	ASSGQTGAFNSPLH
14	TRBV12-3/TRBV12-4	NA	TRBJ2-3	ASSNAGGRDTDTQY
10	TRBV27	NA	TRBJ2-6	ASSFPDNVLT
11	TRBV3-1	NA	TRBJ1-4	DSSHMDSEKLF
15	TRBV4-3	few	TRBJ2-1	ASSQAHRSLGHNEQF
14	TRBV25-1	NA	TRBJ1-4	ASSDPSGCPNEKLF
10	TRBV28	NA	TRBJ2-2	ASKQGYGELF
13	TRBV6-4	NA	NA	ASSVTGGSYNEQY
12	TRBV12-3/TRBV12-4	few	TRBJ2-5	ASSPGQGWETQY
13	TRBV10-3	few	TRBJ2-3	AISGREGITDTQY
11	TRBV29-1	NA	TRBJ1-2	SVGWDRGAGYT
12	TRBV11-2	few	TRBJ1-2	ASSLTTGGDGYT
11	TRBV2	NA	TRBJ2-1	ASSKGAYNEQF
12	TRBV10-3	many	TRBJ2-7	AIQGGQGTYEQY
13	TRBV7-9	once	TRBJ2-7	ASSLVPREGYEQY
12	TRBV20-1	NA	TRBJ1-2	SAQHAGVSSGYT